These 9 T cell receptor beta chains came from one sample sequenced in a study of OX40 agonist ivuxolimab in advanced cancers. Libraries were prepared by immunoSEQ multiplex PCR; TCRdb keeps only in-frame clonotypes and omits some of them. The table lists about 68,000 clones, roughly 90% of them singletons, with under 1% in the top ten. The sample was CD4+ or CD8+ T cells sorted from blood, taken in a trial of the OX40 agonist ivuxolimab. The receptors were gathered from an adult with an advanced solid tumor such as melanoma, head and neck, liver or kidney cancer.

The V gene is TRBV18, the J gene TRBJ2-5, with 11 bases aligning to TRBD2. Germline CDR1 is KGHSH and CDR2 is LQKENI. V trimming: 2 bases; J trimming: 1 base; junction bases outside the gene matches: 9. CDR3 length equals 18 residues. CDR3 sequence (DNA): TGTGCCAGCTCACCAGGGGGCCTAGCGGGAGGCCTCCAAGAGACCCAGTACTTC. The encoded protein is CASSPGGLAGGLQETQYF.

J is TRBJ2-7 and V is TRBV30; 8 positions agree with TRBD1. V was pared by 4 bases and J by 0 bases, with 8 bases of the junction left unmatched. CDR1 is GTSNPN and CDR2 is SVGIG in the germline V gene (reference sequence). The CDR3 has 15 amino acids. In DNA form, the CDR3 reads TGTGCCTGGACCACTACAGGACAGGGCTCCTACGAGCAGTACTTC. Translated: CAWTTTGQGSYEQYF.

This clone came up once. The V and J genes are TRBV4-2 and TRBJ2-1; TRBD2 might be the D (6 bases). Germline assignment: CDR1 LGHNA and CDR2 YNFKEQ. The CDR3 runs to 16 residues. V was shortened by 4 bases and J by 7 bases, with 20 bases between the two germline ends. The CDR3 protein is CASSRTRGEGVNEQFF. Written as DNA, the CDR3 is TGTGCCAGCAGCCGAACGCGGGGTGAAGGGGTAAATGAGCAGTTCTTC.

There are a few counts of this clone. V and J are TRBV6-1 and TRBJ1-1; no clear D. Per germline, CDR1 MNHNS and CDR2 SASEGT. The CDR3 consists of 15 residues. Trimming left V 3 bases short and J 2 bases short, with 13 bases between. The CDR3 is CASSEEGPVNTEAFF. The CDR3 DNA reads as TGTGCCAGCAGTGAGGAGGGTCCAGTTAACACTGAAGCTTTCTTT.

The genes are TRBV11-3 and TRBJ2-3, with a weak D call TRBD2 (7 bases). V shed 5 bases and J shed 2 bases, with 23 bases lying between them. The CDR3 contains 18 residues. The germline CDR1 and CDR2 sequences are SGHNT and YENEEA. CDR3 DNA: TGTGCCAGCAGCCCAGGGGAGGGATTGGTAGTGACCACAGATACGCAGTATTTT. Residues: CASSPGEGLVVTTDTQYF.

The chain is built from TRBV7-2 and TRBJ1-2; perhaps TRBD1 as D (5 bases). In germline, CDR1 is SGHTA, CDR2 FQGNSA. The V end lost 11 bases, the J end lost 0 bases, and 13 bases lay between the germline ends. CDR3 length: 13 residues. The CDR3 sequence: CAGGGRANYGYTF. CDR3 coding DNA: TGTGCCGGGGGGGGTCGGGCTAACTATGGCTACACCTTC.

The V call is TRBV28, the J call TRBJ2-4, with 7 bases aligning to TRBD1. Unmatched junction bases numbered 2, after V lost 10 bases and J lost 5 bases. Germline assignment: CDR1 MDHEN and CDR2 SYDVKM. The CDR3 is made up of 11 amino acids. Here the CDR3 DNA reads TGTGCCACCGGGACAGAAAACATTCAGTACTTC. Protein: CATGTENIQYF.

The V gene is TRBV6-4, the J gene TRBJ1-1; D is unclear. Looked up from germline, CDR1 is MRHNA and CDR2 is SNTAGT. V lost 7 bases, J lost 3 bases, and 30 bases lay in between. The CDR3 has 19 residues. CDR3: CASNLLPGPGPTTDTEAFF. CDR3 DNA: TGTGCCAGCAACCTTCTCCCCGGCCCGGGCCCCACCACAGACACTGAAGCTTTCTTT.

J is TRBJ2-3 and V is TRBV5-6, with TRBD2 matching 7 bases. J gave up 6 bases and V 6 bases, and 16 bases lay outside the gene matches. CDR1 and CDR2 (germline): SGHDT, YYEEEE. The CDR3 has 16 residues. CDR3: CASTAQLAFEWDTQYF. CDR3 DNA sequence: TGTGCCAGCACCGCACAACTAGCGTTTGAATGGGATACGCAGTATTTT.